These 32 T cell receptor beta chains came from one sample sequenced in a study of identifying expanded T cells in peripheral blood (dated by TCRdb to 2018 to 2020). The library relied on the immunoSEQ multiplex PCR assay. Here the immuneACCESS table is served through TCRdb, limited to in-frame sequences with V and J called. Missing clones are a known gap in these copies; in checked studies unresolved V genes cover under half, and the rest lacks a known reason. Present in this sample are over 90,000 clones, approximately 88% of which were seen just once. In total, the top ten clones hold over 12% of the sample. Sequencing used blood. These TCRs come from a person between 18 and 69 years old in good health.

Here the CDR3 reads CASRVMDAETYEQYF. As DNA, the CDR3 is TGTGCCAGCAGAGTAATGGATGCAGAAACCTACGAGCAGTACTTC. The rearrangement uses TRBV11-2 and TRBJ2-7; D is unclear. Germline V gene data show CDR1 as SGHAT and CDR2 as FQNNGV. Trimming took off 6 bases at V and 2 bases at J, with 17 bases between the two ends. This CDR3 spans 15 amino acids.

The chain uses TRBV5-4 and TRBJ1-4; tentative D call: TRBD1 (6 bases). Germline V gene data show CDR1 as SGHNT and CDR2 as YYREEE (reference sequence). V lost 6 bases and J 0 bases, leaving 12 bases between the germline ends. This CDR3 has 15 amino acids. This CDR3 reads CASKSTGSTNEKLFF. CDR3 sequence (DNA): TGTGCCAGCAAATCGACAGGTTCAACTAATGAAAAACTGTTTTTT.

V is TRBV6-5 and J is TRBJ2-2, with D perhaps being TRBD1 or TRBD2 (6 bases each). The CDR3 is made up of 14 amino acids. Per germline, CDR1 MNHEY and CDR2 SVGAGI. Trimming stripped 7 bases from V and 4 bases from J, with 13 bases between. In nucleotides, the CDR3 is TGTGCCAGCAAGGGGGACGGGAGCACCGGGGAGCTGTTTTTT. Translated: CASKGDGSTGELFF.

The rearrangement uses TRBV13 and TRBJ1-6; maybe TRBD1 (6 bases). V gave up 2 bases and J gave up 9 bases, with 20 bases separating them. Germline CDR1 and CDR2: PRHDT and FYEKMQ (reference sequence). This CDR3 comprises 17 residues. The CDR3 DNA follows: TGTGCCAGCAGCTTACAATTTGGGCAGGGGAAGGGTTCACCCCTCCACTTT. This encodes CASSLQFGQGKGSPLHF.

The chain uses TRBV19 and TRBJ1-1; 7 bases are a match to TRBD1. From germline, CDR1 is LNHDA and CDR2 SQIVND (reference sequence). CDR3 length equals 15 residues. The junction had 11 bases not matched to a gene; V was cut back by 10 bases and J by 0 bases. This CDR3 reads CATQTGVSMNTEAFF. CDR3 DNA sequence: TGTGCCACCCAAACAGGGGTATCCATGAACACTGAAGCTTTCTTT.

The chain employs TRBV6-1 and TRBJ2-1; TRBD2 aligns across 8 bases. The CDR3 has 15 residues. Per germline, CDR1 MNHNS and CDR2 SASEGT. V lost 7 bases to trimming and J lost 0 bases; unmatched junction nucleotides: 5. The DNA for the CDR3 is TGTGCCAGCAAACTAAGCGGGGGCTCCTACAATGAGCAGTTCTTC. Translating gives CASKLSGGSYNEQFF.

This sequence joins TRBV11-2 and TRBJ2-3, with 10 positions matching TRBD2. Germline CDR1 and CDR2: SGHAT and FQNNGV. The CDR3 is 15 amino acids. V shed 1 base and J 7 bases; nucleotides not matched to a gene: 5. CDR3 residues: CASSLASGGAYTQYF. CDR3 coding DNA: TGTGCCAGCAGCTTAGCCAGCGGGGGGGCTTATACGCAGTATTTT.

The rearrangement uses TRBV7-9 and TRBJ1-4; D uncertain. This CDR3 has 14 amino acids. Germline lookup yields CDR1 SEHNR and CDR2 FQNEAQ (reference sequence). V was cut by 5 bases and J by 0 bases, with 7 bases left in between. CDR3 amino acids: CASSERATNEKLFF. The CDR3, as DNA: TGTGCCAGCAGCGAACGGGCAACTAATGAAAAACTGTTTTTT.

The genes are TRBV10-3 and TRBJ2-2, with unresolved D. The CDR3 consists of 15 residues. CDR1 is ENHRY, CDR2 SYGVKD, per germline. V was pared by 1 base and J by 6 bases, with 12 bases between. CDR3 bases: TGTGCCATCAGTGAGTACACAGCAAGCGCCGGGGAGCTGTTTTTT. Protein: CAISEYTASAGELFF.

There are a few counts of this clone. This rearrangement joins TRBV9 to TRBJ2-7; D possibly matches TRBD1 or TRBD2 (5 bases each). The CDR3 has 13 residues. V was shortened by 0 bases and J by 6 bases, with 10 bases between the two germline ends. Germline V CDR1 and CDR2: SGDLS, YYNGEE. This CDR3 is CASSVGQGREQYF. For the CDR3, the DNA is TGTGCCAGCAGCGTAGGCCAGGGACGCGAGCAGTACTTC.

The chain is built from TRBV7-3 and TRBJ2-7; 13 bases are shared with TRBD2. The CDR3 is 14 amino acids. V lost 5 bases, J lost 6 bases, and 4 bases stayed unmatched. Per germline, CDR1 SGHTA and CDR2 FQGTGA. In DNA, the CDR3 is TGTGCCAGCAGCCCTGGGACTAGCGGGACCGAGCAGTACTTC. Its translation is CASSPGTSGTEQYF.

V is TRBV28 and J is TRBJ1-1; 10 nucleotides agree with TRBD1. CDR1 is MDHEN and CDR2 is SYDVKM in the germline V gene. Unmatched junction bases numbered 8, after V lost 8 bases and J lost 5 bases. The CDR3 sequence is 14 residues long. The CDR3: CASRQPGQGTEAFF. Here the CDR3 DNA reads TGTGCCAGCCGCCAGCCGGGACAGGGGACTGAAGCTTTCTTT.

The chain uses TRBV6-5 and TRBJ2-1, with a tentative D call TRBD2 (5 bases). The CDR3 is 16 amino acids. V was shortened by 0 bases and J by 6 bases, with 15 bases between the two germline ends. Germline values: CDR1 MNHEY, CDR2 SVGAGI. CDR3 residues: CASSYSAAHGRNEQFF. In nucleotides, the CDR3 is TGTGCCAGCAGTTACTCAGCGGCACACGGGCGCAATGAGCAGTTCTTC.

The chain couples TRBV19 to TRBJ2-2; maybe TRBD1 (6 bases). The CDR3 contains 14 residues. CDR1 is LNHDA, CDR2 SQIVND, per germline (reference sequence). V was shortened by 5 bases and J by 0 bases, with 7 bases between the two germline ends. CDR3 nucleotide sequence: TGTGCCAGTAGTTGGGACACGAACACCGGGGAGCTGTTTTTT. It translates to CASSWDTNTGELFF.

The rearrangement uses TRBV5-5 and TRBJ1-1; D ambiguous. V lost 4 bases to trimming and J lost 3 bases, with 7 bases between them. CDR3 length equals 12 residues. Germline CDR1 SGHKS, CDR2 YYEKEE (reference sequence). DNA of the CDR3: TGTGCCAGCAGCCCCGCGTACACTGAAGCTTTCTTT. Amino acid sequence: CASSPAYTEAFF.

The V gene is TRBV7-3, the J gene TRBJ1-1; D not certain. CDR1 is SGHTA and CDR2 is FQGTGA in the germline V gene. This CDR3 has 14 amino acids. Trimming removed 2 bases from V and 5 bases from J, with 12 bases in between. The CDR3, as DNA: TGTGCCAGCAGCTTAGGTGGATCTGCGACTGAAGCTTTCTTT. Its protein product is CASSLGGSATEAFF.

The rearrangement joins TRBV6-1 to TRBJ2-7, with TRBD2 matching 12 bases. Trimming cost V 2 bases and J 0 bases; bases outside gene matches: 5. The CDR3 has 17 residues. The V gene's germline CDR1 is MNHNS and CDR2 SASEGT. The CDR3 sequence: CASSEWLAGGSSYEQYF. CDR3 nucleotide sequence: TGTGCCAGCAGTGAATGGCTAGCGGGAGGGAGCTCCTACGAGCAGTACTTC.

The J gene is TRBJ2-3, the V gene TRBV11-2; 8 bases match TRBD2. The junction had 3 bases not matched to a gene; V was cut back by 5 bases and J by 2 bases. In germline, CDR1 is SGHAT, CDR2 FQNNGV. The CDR3 has 14 amino acids. CDR3 loop: CASSILAVTDTQYF. DNA of the CDR3: TGTGCCAGCAGCATACTAGCGGTCACAGATACGCAGTATTTT. Filled out from reference TRBV11-2 and TRBJ2-3, the complete variable domain reads EAGVAQSPRYKIIEKRQSVAFWCNPISGHATLYWYQQILGQGPKLLIQFQNNGVVDDSQLPKDRFSAERLKGVDSTLKIQPAKLEDSAVYLCASSILAVTDTQYFGPGTRLTVL.

This chain's CDR3 is CASSSDTSGRSYEQYF. CDR3 bases: TGTGCCAGCAGCTCCGACACTAGCGGCCGCTCCTACGAGCAGTACTTC. The chain uses TRBV7-2 and TRBJ2-7, with TRBD2 matching 8 bases. V dropped 4 bases and J dropped 0; count of bases not matched to a gene: 8. Germline V lookup: CDR1 SGHTA, CDR2 FQGNSA. CDR3 length equals 16 residues.

The chain is built from TRBV6-1 and TRBJ2-7; 10 bases align to TRBD1. The junction had 6 bases not matched to a gene; V was cut back by 5 bases and J by 2 bases. Germline CDR1 and CDR2: MNHNS and SASEGT. The CDR3 consists of 15 residues. The CDR3: CASSNRDRGPYEQYF. For the CDR3, the DNA is TGTGCCAGCAGTAACCGGGACAGGGGCCCCTACGAGCAGTACTTC.

On this clone: Sequence at one end of the junction differs from germline and may be a read error. This sequence joins TRBV18 and TRBJ2-1; 10 bases fit TRBD2. The CDR3 is 15 amino acids. Germline V gene data show CDR1 as KGHSH and CDR2 as LQKENI. The CDR3 coding sequence is TGTGCCAGCTCACCAAGCGGGGGGGCCTACAATGAGCAGCTCTTC. Its protein is CASSPSGGAYNEQLF.

The chain combines TRBV7-9 with TRBJ2-2, with 7 positions matching TRBD1. V lost 4 bases to trimming and J lost 4 bases; unmatched junction nucleotides: 6. The CDR3 is 15 amino acids. In germline, CDR1 is SEHNR, CDR2 FQNEAQ (reference sequence). The CDR3 is CASSSGGLSTGELFF. The DNA of the CDR3 is TGTGCCAGCAGCTCAGGGGGTTTGTCCACCGGGGAGCTGTTTTTT.

The chain has TRBV7-9 and TRBJ1-1, with D unresolved. The CDR3 has 13 amino acids. V was pared by 2 bases and J by 4 bases, with 8 bases between. Germline V gene sequence: CDR1 SEHNR, CDR2 FQNEAQ (reference sequence). CDR3 DNA: TGTGCCAGCAGCTTAAAAGGGATCACTGAAGCTTTCTTT. Translating gives CASSLKGITEAFF.

The chain uses TRBV4-1 and TRBJ1-2, with D perhaps matching TRBD1 (6 bases). This CDR3 contains 16 residues. Trimming shortened V by 0 bases and J by 4 bases, and 15 bases separated the two germline ends. In germline, CDR1 is MGHRA, CDR2 YSYEKL. The CDR3 region has the DNA TGCGCCAGCAGCCAAGACGGCCCCGGGGGGCGCTATGGCTACACCTTC. As protein: CASSQDGPGGRYGYTF.

The gene calls are TRBV7-9 and TRBJ1-2; D is ambiguous. V was clipped by 5 bases and J by 1 base, with 17 bases between them. CDR3 length: 16 residues. Germline values: CDR1 SEHNR, CDR2 FQNEAQ (reference sequence). This CDR3 reads CASSRIEAYGNYGYTF. In nucleotides, the CDR3 is TGTGCCAGCAGCCGAATAGAGGCATACGGTAACTATGGCTACACCTTC.

This chain joins TRBV6-5 and TRBJ2-7; 7 nucleotides match TRBD1. Germline lookup yields CDR1 MNHEY and CDR2 SVGAGI. This CDR3 is built from 15 residues. V lost 6 bases to trimming and J lost 2 bases; unmatched junction nucleotides: 10. CDR3 sequence (DNA): TGTGCCAGCAGGGAACCCTCCGGGACAGCCTACGAGCAGTACTTC. Encoded protein: CASREPSGTAYEQYF.

V gene TRBV7-9 combines with J gene TRBJ2-4; 15 bases fit TRBD2. Germline V gives CDR1 SEHNR, CDR2 FQNEAQ (reference sequence). After removal of 4 bases from V and 0 bases from J, the junction contained 7 bases not matched to a gene. This CDR3 is 19 amino acids long. CDR3 in amino acids: CASSWTSGGDTLAKNIQYF. The CDR3, as DNA: TGTGCCAGCAGCTGGACTAGCGGGGGGGACACCTTAGCCAAAAACATTCAGTACTTC. The full variable domain, its missing parts supplied by reference TRBV7-9 and TRBJ2-4, is DTGVSQNPRHKITKRGQNVTFRCDPISEHNRLYWYRQTLGQGPEFLTYFQNEAQLEKSRLLSDRFSAERPKGSFSTLEIQRTEQGDSAMYLCASSWTSGGDTLAKNIQYFGAGTRLSVL.

J is TRBJ1-3 and V is TRBV18; TRBD1 aligns across 9 bases. The CDR3 length is 14 residues. V was pared by 2 bases and J by 8 bases, with 4 bases of the junction left unmatched. Looked up from germline, CDR1 is KGHSH and CDR2 is LQKENI. The CDR3 DNA reads TGTGCCAGCTCACCATGGGACAGGGAAGACACCATATATTTT. This gives the protein CASSPWDREDTIYF.

The genes are TRBV19 and TRBJ1-1; 7 bases line up with TRBD1. V shed 7 bases and J 1 base; nucleotides not matched to a gene: 9. Germline CDR1 is LNHDA and CDR2 is SQIVND (reference sequence). CDR3 size: 15 residues. CDR3: CASIRPAGGNTEAFF. Written as DNA, the CDR3 is TGTGCCAGTATACGCCCCGCAGGGGGGAACACTGAAGCTTTCTTT.

This chain joins TRBV30 and TRBJ1-3; D not resolved. This CDR3 has 12 residues. V was clipped by 4 bases and J by 4 bases, with 8 bases between them. Germline V gene lookup returns CDR1 GTSNPN and CDR2 SVGIG (reference sequence). CDR3 protein: CAWTTSGNTIYF. The CDR3 nucleotides are TGTGCCTGGACCACTTCGGGAAACACCATATATTTT.

The CDR3 DNA sequence: TGTGCCAGCAGCTTGGCGGTCCCTGGACGCAATGAGCAGTTCTTC. Its translation: CASSLAVPGRNEQFF. The rearrangement uses TRBV7-2 and TRBJ2-1, with D hard to call. Germline V CDR1 and CDR2: SGHTA, FQGNSA. V lost 3 bases, J lost 6 bases, and 15 bases lay in between. The CDR3 totals 15 residues.

This rearrangement joins TRBV11-2 to TRBJ2-2; no clear D gene. Germline V gene data show CDR1 as SGHAT and CDR2 as FQNNGV. CDR3 size: 15 residues. V lost 6 bases and J 4 bases, leaving 15 bases between the germline ends. This chain's CDR3 is CASRTGRSGTGELFF. DNA of the CDR3: TGTGCCAGCAGAACCGGAAGGTCGGGCACCGGGGAGCTGTTTTTT.